One T cell receptor beta chain is described in this entry. The antigen it binds to is not known. One base away there is no much larger clone; base qualities are not given. The data were taken from a study of blood T cell repertoires in COVID-19 (dated by TCRdb to about 2020). In the study overall: Samples covering the acute and convalescent phases of COVID-19 were provided by collaborators in the United States, Italy and Spain. Nearly every sample came with metadata listing a de-identified subject ID, COVID-19 status, age in years and sex. The repertoires were released in a freely available public database meant as a resource for research on the immune response to SARS-CoV-2. The dataset comprised deeply sampled blood TCRbeta repertoires from subjects exposed to, actively infected with, or recovered from COVID-19. The samples were drawn from two sources: the first 160 participants of the ongoing ImmuneRACE study, and over 950 subjects contributed by 6 global collaborators. The prospective study material was composed of cDNA or gDNA derived from T cells, B-cell-depleted T cells, or PBMCs. Where HLA class I and class II types were available, the types were taken from metadata supplied by the sample provider, not from assay-based typing.

The collaborating institutions used their own protocols to collect whole blood in K2EDTA tubes. For TCRbeta analysis, collaborators shipped samples as frozen whole blood, isolated PBMCs, or DNA extracted from either of those sample types. Overall results and qualifications from the work: How much clinical and demographic metadata was included differed by source and by participant, and the metadata was provided uncurated.

TCRbeta CDR3 regions were amplified from genomic DNA using the immunoSEQ Assay, a bias-controlled multiplex PCR. The original methods were these. Within the assay, amplification of reference gene primers was used to estimate how many nucleated cells each sample contained. Sequence reads were collapsed and filtered to measure the absolute abundance of every unique TCRbeta CDR3 rearrangement. For each sample, productive Simpson clonality was calculated by taking the square root of Simpson's diversity index across productive rearrangements. Drawn from immuneACCESS, this table holds only the in-frame rearrangements with V and J called that TCRdb kept. Clones are partly lost; checked studies trace under half to an unresolved V gene and leave the rest unexplained. V, J and clone size derive from that table, while D and trimming were established from the DNA sequence. The sample profile shows around 210,000 clones; approximately 87% of them were found once. The top ten clones comprise approximately 0.75% of the sample.

This TCR was sampled from a woman in her 70s with acute or convalescent COVID-19. Sample: peripheral blood.

CDR3 reads: CASSVAPVQETQYF. The DNA is as follows: TGTGCCAGCAGCGTAGCTCCAGTTCAAGAGACCCAGTACTTC. The chain was built from TRBV9 and TRBJ2-5; too little of a D gene remains to name it. For CDR1 and CDR2, the germline V gene lists SGDLS and YYNGEE. The CDR3, cysteine through phenylalanine, is 14 amino acids long. The sequence is cut down to CDR3 DNA, 42 bases in frame from base 1. The junction carries 8 bases between V and J, which are trimmed by 0 bases and 2 bases respectively.